This T cell receptor beta chain emerged from a study of blood T cell repertoires in COVID-19. Looking at the study overall: PBMCs, B-cell-depleted T cells, or T cells provided the cDNA or gDNA that made up the material.

The junction had 4 bases not matched to a gene; V was cut back by 0 bases and J by 10 bases. There are 15 residues in the CDR3. The V gene's germline CDR1 is LNHNV and CDR2 YYDKDF (reference sequence). TCRdb's copy holds only in-frame clones and misses some; the assay was immunoSEQ multiplex PCR. The sample lists approximately 94,000 clones, approximately 80% seen once, with 10% to 15% in the top ten. In its sample, this clone was seen once. The origin of this receptor is a man aged 45-65 years with active or convalescent COVID-19. The chain recombines TRBV15 with TRBJ2-4; 12 nucleotides align to TRBD2. Specimen: peripheral blood. The CDR3 spells CATSRDVLAGGIQYF. Here the CDR3 DNA reads TGTGCCACCAGCAGAGATGTACTAGCGGGAGGAATTCAGTACTTC. Full variable domain (missing parts from reference TRBV15 and TRBJ2-4): DAMVIQNPRYQVTQFGKPVTLSCSQTLNHNVMYWYQQKSSQAPKLLFHYYDKDFNNEADTPDNFQSRRPNTSFCFLDIRSPGLGDTAMYLCATSRDVLAGGIQYFGAGTRLSVL.